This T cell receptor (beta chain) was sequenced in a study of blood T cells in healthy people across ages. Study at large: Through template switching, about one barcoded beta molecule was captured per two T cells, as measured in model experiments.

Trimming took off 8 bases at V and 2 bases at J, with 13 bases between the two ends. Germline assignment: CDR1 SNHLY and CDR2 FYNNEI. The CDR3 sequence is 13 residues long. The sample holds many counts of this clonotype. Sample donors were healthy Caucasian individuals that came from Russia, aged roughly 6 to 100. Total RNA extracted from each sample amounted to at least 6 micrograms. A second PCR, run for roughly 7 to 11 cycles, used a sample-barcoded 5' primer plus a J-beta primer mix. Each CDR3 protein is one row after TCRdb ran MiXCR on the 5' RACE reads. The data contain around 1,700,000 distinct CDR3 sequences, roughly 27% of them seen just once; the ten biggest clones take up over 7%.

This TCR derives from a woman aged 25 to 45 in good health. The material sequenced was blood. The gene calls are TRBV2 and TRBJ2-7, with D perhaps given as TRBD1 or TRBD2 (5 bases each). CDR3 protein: CASGYGAPYEQYF. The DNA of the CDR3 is TGTGCCAGCGGGTACGGGGCCCCCTACGAGCAGTACTTC.